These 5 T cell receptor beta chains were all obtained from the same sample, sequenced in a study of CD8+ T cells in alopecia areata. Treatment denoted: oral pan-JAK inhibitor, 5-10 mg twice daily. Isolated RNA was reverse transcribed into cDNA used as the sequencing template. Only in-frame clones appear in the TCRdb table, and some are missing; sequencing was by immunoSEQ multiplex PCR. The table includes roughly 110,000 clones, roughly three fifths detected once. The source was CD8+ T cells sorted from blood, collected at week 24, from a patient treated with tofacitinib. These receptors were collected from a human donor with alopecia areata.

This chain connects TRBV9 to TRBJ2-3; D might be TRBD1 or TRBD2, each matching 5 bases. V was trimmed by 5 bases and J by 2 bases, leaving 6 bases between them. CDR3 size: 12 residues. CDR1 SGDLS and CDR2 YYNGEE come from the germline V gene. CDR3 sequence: CASRGDTDTQYF. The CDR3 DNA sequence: TGTGCCAGCAGGGGGGACACAGATACGCAGTATTTT.

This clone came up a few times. The CDR3 nucleotides are TGTGCCAGCAGACCCGGGGGGGTCTCCTACGAGCAGTACTTC. This sequence encodes CASRPGGVSYEQYF. This chain joins TRBV5-6 and TRBJ2-7, with 8 bases matching TRBD2. The CDR3 consists of 14 residues. V was clipped by 5 bases and J by 0 bases; unmatched bases: 4. Germline V gene lookup returns CDR1 SGHDT and CDR2 YYEEEE.

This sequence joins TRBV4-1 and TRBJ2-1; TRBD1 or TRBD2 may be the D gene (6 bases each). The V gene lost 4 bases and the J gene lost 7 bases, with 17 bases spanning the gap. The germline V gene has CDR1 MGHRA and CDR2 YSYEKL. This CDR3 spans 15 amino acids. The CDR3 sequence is CASSPAPGAVNEQFF. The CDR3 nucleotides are TGCGCCAGCAGCCCCGCCCCGGGGGCAGTTAATGAGCAGTTCTTC.

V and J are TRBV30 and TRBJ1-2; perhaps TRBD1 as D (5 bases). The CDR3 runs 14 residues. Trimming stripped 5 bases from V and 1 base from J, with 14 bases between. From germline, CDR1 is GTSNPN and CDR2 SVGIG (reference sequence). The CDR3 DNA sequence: TGTGCCTGGTACGGGACGGAAAATAACTATGGCTACACCTTC. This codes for CAWYGTENNYGYTF.

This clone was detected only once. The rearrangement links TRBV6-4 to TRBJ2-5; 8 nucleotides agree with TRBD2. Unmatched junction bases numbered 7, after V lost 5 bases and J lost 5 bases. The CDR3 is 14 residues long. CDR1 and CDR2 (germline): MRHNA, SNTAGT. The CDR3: CASSSLGLGETQYF. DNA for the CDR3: TGTGCCAGCAGTTCCCTGGGACTAGGGGAGACCCAGTACTTC.